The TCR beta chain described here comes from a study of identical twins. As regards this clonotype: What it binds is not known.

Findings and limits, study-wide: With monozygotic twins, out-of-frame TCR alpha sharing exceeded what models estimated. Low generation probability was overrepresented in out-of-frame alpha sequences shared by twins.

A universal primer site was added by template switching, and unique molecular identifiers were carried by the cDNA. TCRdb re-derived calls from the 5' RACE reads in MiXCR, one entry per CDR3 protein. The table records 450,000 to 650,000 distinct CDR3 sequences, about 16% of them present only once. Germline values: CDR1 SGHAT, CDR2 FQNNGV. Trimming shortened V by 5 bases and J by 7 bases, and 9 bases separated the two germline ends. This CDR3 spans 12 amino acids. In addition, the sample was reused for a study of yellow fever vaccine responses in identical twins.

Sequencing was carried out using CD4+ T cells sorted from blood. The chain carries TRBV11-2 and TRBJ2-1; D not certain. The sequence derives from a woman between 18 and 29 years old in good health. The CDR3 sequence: CASSPTLNEQFF. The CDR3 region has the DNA TGTGCCAGCAGCCCGACCCTGAATGAGCAGTTCTTC.